This T cell receptor beta chain stems from a study of shared clonotypes between healthy human individuals. CD45RA+ naive and CD45RA-negative memory subsets were separated from CD4+ cells. TCRdb's table, derived via immunoSEQ multiplex PCR, lists solely in-frame clones and lacks some. The repertoire has 1,400,000 or so clones, around 98.5% of them found once; the top ten carry under 0.45%. With respect to this clone: The antigen is undetermined.

General study findings and limits: Sampling was confined to blood; repertoires within tissues likely differ. Inspection by rarefaction showed sorted-subset sequencing to be incomplete despite large depth.

Germline V gives CDR1 SGHRS, CDR2 YFSETQ. Trimming pared 3 bases from V and 2 bases from J, leaving 9 bases between. This CDR3 spans 14 amino acids. The receptor comes from a man aged 25-45 years in good health. Sequenced sample: naive CD4+ T cells sorted from blood. Subset indicated: CD45RA+ positively selected. The chain has TRBV5-1 and TRBJ2-1; no definite D call. The DNA of the CDR3 is TGCGCCAGCAGCTCCCCTCCAGCCTACAATGAGCAGTTCTTC. This gives the protein CASSSPPAYNEQFF. Filled out from reference TRBV5-1 and TRBJ2-1, the complete variable domain reads KAGVTQTPRYLIKTRGQQVTLSCSPISGHRSVSWYQQTPGQGLQFLFEYFSETQRNKGNFPGRFSGRQFSNSRSEMNVSTLELGDSALYLCASSSPPAYNEQFFGPGTRLTVL.